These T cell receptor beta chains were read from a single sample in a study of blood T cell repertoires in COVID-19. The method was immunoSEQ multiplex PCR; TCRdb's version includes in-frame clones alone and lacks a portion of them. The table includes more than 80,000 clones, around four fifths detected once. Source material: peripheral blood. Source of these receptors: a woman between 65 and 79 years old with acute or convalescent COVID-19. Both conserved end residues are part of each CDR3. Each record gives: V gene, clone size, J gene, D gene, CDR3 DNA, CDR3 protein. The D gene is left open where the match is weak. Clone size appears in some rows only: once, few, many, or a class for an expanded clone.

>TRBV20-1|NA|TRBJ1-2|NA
TGCAGTGCTACGGGGGTCCGTGGCTACACCTTC
CSATGVRGYTF
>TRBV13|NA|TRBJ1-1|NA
TGTGCCAGCAGCTTATCCGGTGAATGGACTGAAGCTTTCTTT
CASSLSGEWTEAFF
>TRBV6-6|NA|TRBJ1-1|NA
TGTGCCAGCAGCACCGACAGGGAAGCTTTCTTT
CASSTDREAFF
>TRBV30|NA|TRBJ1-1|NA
TGTGCCTGGAACAGGGTGAACACTGAAGCTTTCTTT
CAWNRVNTEAFF
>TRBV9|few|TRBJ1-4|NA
TGTGCCAGCAGCGTAGATGGGAGAGGTAATGAAAAACTGTTTTTT
CASSVDGRGNEKLFF
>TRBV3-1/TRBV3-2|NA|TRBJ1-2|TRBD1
TGTGCCAGCAGCCTCCTTACAGGGGGTGGCTACACCTTC
CASSLLTGGGYTF
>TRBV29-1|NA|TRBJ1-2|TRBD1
TGCAGCGTTGAGTTAGGGGCAGGGGGTAACTATGGCTACACCTTC
CSVELGAGGNYGYTF
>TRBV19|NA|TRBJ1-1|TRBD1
TGTGCCAGTAGTGTCTATACAGGGGGGGGTGAAGCTTTCTTT
CASSVYTGGGEAFF
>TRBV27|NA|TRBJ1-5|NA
TGTGCCAGCAGTTTCGGACAGCATAATCAGCCCCAGCATTTT
CASSFGQHNQPQHF
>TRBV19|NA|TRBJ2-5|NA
TGTGCCAGTAGTACCTCATTAAATCCGGGGGTCGAAGAGACCCAGTACTTC
CASSTSLNPGVEETQYF
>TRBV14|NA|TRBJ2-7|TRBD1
TGTGCCAGCAGCCCAGTGACAGGGGTTGCTCTGGACGAGCAGTACTTC
CASSPVTGVALDEQYF
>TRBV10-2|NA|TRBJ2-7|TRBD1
TGCGCCATCGGGGACAGCGCCTACGAGCAGTACTTC
CAIGDSAYEQYF
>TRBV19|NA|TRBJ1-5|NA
TGTGCCAGTAGCGGGGGGGCAGGACGATCCAATCAGCCCCAGCATTTT
CASSGGAGRSNQPQHF
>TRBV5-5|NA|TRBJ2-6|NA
TGTGCCAGCAGCCTCCTAGGGACAACTGGGGCCAACGTCCTGACTTTC
CASSLLGTTGANVLTF
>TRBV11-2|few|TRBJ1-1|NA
TGTGCCAGCAGCTCCGGGACTTATGCTTTCTTT
CASSSGTYAFF
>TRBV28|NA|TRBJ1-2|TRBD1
TGTGCCAGCAGTTGGACAGGGAGGGACTATGGCTACACCTTC
CASSWTGRDYGYTF
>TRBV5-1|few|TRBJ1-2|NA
TGCGCCAGCAGCTTACAGCAAAACTATGGCTACACCTTC
CASSLQQNYGYTF
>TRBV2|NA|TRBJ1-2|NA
TGTGCCAGCAGACAAGAAGGAGGGGACTATGGCTACACCTTC
CASRQEGGDYGYTF
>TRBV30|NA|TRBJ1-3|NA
TGTGCCTGGGATCGCCTCAGGGGAAACACCATATATTTT
CAWDRLRGNTIYF
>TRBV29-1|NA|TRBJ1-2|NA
TGCAGCGTTGAGCCAGGCGCTAACTATGGCTACACCTTC
CSVEPGANYGYTF
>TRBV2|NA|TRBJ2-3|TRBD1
TGTGCCAGCAGTGAAAGACAGGGAATCTCAGATACGCAGTATTTT
CASSERQGISDTQYF
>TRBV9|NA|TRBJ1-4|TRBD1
TGTGCCAGCAGCGCCGACAGGGGATGGGATTCAACTAATGAAAAACTGTTTTTT
CASSADRGWDSTNEKLFF
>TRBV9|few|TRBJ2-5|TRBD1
TGTGCCAGCAGCTCAGGGGGTTCCCAAGAGACCCAGTACTTC
CASSSGGSQETQYF
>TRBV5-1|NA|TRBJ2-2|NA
TGCGCCAGCAGCTCCCTATCCGGGGGAGCAACTGGGGAGCTGTTTTTT
CASSSLSGGATGELFF
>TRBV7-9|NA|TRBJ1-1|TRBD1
TGTGCCAGCAGCTTAGGCTCCGGGACAGGGGGGACTGAAGCTTTCTTT
CASSLGSGTGGTEAFF
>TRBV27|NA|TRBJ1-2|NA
TGTGCCGCCCGGCGGGGCCTGTTCGGTGGCTACACCTTC
CAARRGLFGGYTF
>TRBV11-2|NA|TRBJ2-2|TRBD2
TGTGCCAGCAGACGGTGGGGGGGATACACCGGGGAGCTGTTTTTT
CASRRWGGYTGELFF
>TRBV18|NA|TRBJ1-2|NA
TGTGCCAGCTCACCCCCAGGCAGCGGCTATGGCTACACCTTC
CASSPPGSGYGYTF
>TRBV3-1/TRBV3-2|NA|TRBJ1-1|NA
TGTGCCAGCAGACTGTCCGGGACCGGGGGCACTGAAGCTTTCTTT
CASRLSGTGGTEAFF
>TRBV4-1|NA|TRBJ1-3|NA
TGCGCCAGCAGCCAACCCACACGATTTGGCTCTGGAAACACCATATATTTT
CASSQPTRFGSGNTIYF
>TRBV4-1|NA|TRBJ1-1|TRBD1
TGCGCCAGCAGCCAGGCAGACAGGGAATCCACTGAAGCTTTCTTT
CASSQADRESTEAFF
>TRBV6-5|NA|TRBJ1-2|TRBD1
TGTGCCAGCAGCACATGGGACAGGGATGGCTACACCTTC
CASSTWDRDGYTF
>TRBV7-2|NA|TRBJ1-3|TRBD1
TGTGCTGGGGGACAGGGGACGTGGGGAAACACCATATATTTT
CAGGQGTWGNTIYF
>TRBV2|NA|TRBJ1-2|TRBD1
TGTGCCACCCCGGGACAGGGGTACTATGGCTACACCTTC
CATPGQGYYGYTF
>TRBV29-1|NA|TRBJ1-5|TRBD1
TGCAGCGTCGCCCGGGACAGCGAACAGCCCCAGCATTTT
CSVARDSEQPQHF
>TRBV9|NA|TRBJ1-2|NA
TGTCTCACTGGGGGGGACTATGGCTACACCTTC
CLTGGDYGYTF
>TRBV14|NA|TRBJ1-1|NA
TGTGCCAGCAGCCGACGGGTGGTGTCCACCTCGAACACTGAAGCTTTCTTT
CASSRRVVSTSNTEAFF
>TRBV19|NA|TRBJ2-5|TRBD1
TGTGCCAGTAGTATCCCGACAGGGGGAGACGAGACCCAGTACTTC
CASSIPTGGDETQYF
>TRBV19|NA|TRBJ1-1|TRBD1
TGTGCCAGTAGTAACCCGGGACAGGGGACCAAAGCTTTCTTT
CASSNPGQGTKAFF
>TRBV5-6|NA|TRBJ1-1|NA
TGTGCCAGCAGCCGAGGGCGGACTGAAGCTTTCTTT
CASSRGRTEAFF